These 32 T cell receptor beta chains were all obtained from the same sample, sequenced in a study of T-cell memory formation after mild COVID-19. Each CDR3 protein gets one entry after TCRdb re-called the 5' RACE reads with MiXCR. Here the sample spans approximately 270,000 distinct CDR3 sequences, roughly 15% being singletons. Material: PBMCs or a T cell subset sorted from them (not recorded which). The receptors shown here come from a man between 18 and 35 years old who had mild COVID-19 (a few samples of this study predate the infection). Cell type and time point are not known.

The table lists this clonotype with a few counts. The chain carries TRBV7-3 and TRBJ2-1; D may be TRBD1 (5 bases). The germline V and J ends were trimmed by 1 base and 7 bases, with 8 bases remaining between them. The CDR3 contains 13 residues. CDR1 and CDR2 from the germline V gene are SGHTA and FQGTGA. As DNA, the CDR3 is TGTGCCAGCAGCTTAAGGTCAGGGAATGAGCAGTTCTTC. Encoded protein: CASSLRSGNEQFF.

V and J are TRBV3-1 and TRBJ1-1; weak D call: TRBD1 (6 bases). The CDR3 is 12 amino acids. CDR1 and CDR2 (germline): LGHDT, YNNKEL (reference sequence). V was clipped by 2 bases and J by 6 bases, with 7 bases between them. The CDR3 nucleotides read TGTGCCAGCAGCCAAAACAGGGCTGAAGCTTTCTTT. This translates into CASSQNRAEAFF. Filled out from reference TRBV3-1 and TRBJ1-1, the complete variable domain reads DTAVSQTPKYLVTQMGNDKSIKCEQNLGHDTMYWYKQDSKKFLKIMFSYNNKELIINETVPNRFSPKSPDKAHLNLHINSLELGDSAVYFCASSQNRAEAFFGQGTRLTVV.

The gene calls are TRBV10-3 and TRBJ1-4; D uncertain. Germline assignment: CDR1 ENHRY and CDR2 SYGVKD. CDR3 length equals 13 residues. V lost 9 bases to trimming and J lost 5 bases, with 13 bases between them. The CDR3 DNA is TGTGCCATAAGACGGCAGGAGAATGAAAAACTGTTTTTT. It specifies CAIRRQENEKLFF.

This chain links TRBV7-2 with TRBJ2-2; D remains unclear. Germline CDR1 reads SGHTA; CDR2 reads FQGNSA. V dropped 5 bases and J dropped 1 base, with 11 bases sitting between them. The CDR3 contains 15 residues. The CDR3 DNA reads TGTGCCAGCAGCCTCGGACGGATGAACACCGGGGAGCTGTTTTTT. Translated, it gives CASSLGRMNTGELFF.

The chain uses TRBV29-1 and TRBJ1-1; D uncertain. The CDR3 is made up of 12 amino acids. Trimming took off 5 bases at V and 0 bases at J, with 7 bases between the two ends. Germline V gene data show CDR1 as SQVTM and CDR2 as ANQGSEA. CDR3 region: CSVTRMNTEAFF. CDR3 bases: TGCAGCGTTACCCGCATGAACACTGAAGCTTTCTTT.

A few counts support this clonotype. The V gene is TRBV11-2, the J gene TRBJ1-2, with 9 nucleotides matching TRBD1. CDR1 SGHAT and CDR2 FQNNGV come from the germline V gene. V dropped 2 bases and J dropped 5; count of bases not matched to a gene: 3. The CDR3 loop spans 14 amino acids. CDR3 in amino acids: CASSLRDRAYGYTF. CDR3 sequence (DNA): TGTGCCAGCAGCTTACGGGACAGGGCTTATGGCTACACCTTC. Variable domain in full (rest from reference TRBV11-2 and TRBJ1-2): EAGVAQSPRYKIIEKRQSVAFWCNPISGHATLYWYQQILGQGPKLLIQFQNNGVVDDSQLPKDRFSAERLKGVDSTLKIQPAKLEDSAVYLCASSLRDRAYGYTFGSGTRLTVV.

This clonotype showed up just a few times. The CDR3 here is CATQAGGPEQYV. CDR3 nucleotides: TGTGCCACCCAAGCGGGGGGGCCCGAGCAGTACGTC. The chain is built from TRBV27 and TRBJ2-7, with 10 nucleotides matching TRBD2. This CDR3 contains 12 residues. Germline loops: CDR1 MNHEY, CDR2 SMNVEV (reference sequence). The V gene end was trimmed by 10 bases and the J gene end by 6 bases; junction bases not matched to a gene: 6.

The J gene is TRBJ2-3, the V gene TRBV4-3; weak D call: TRBD2 (5 bases). Germline V gene lookup returns CDR1 LGHNA and CDR2 YSLEER. This CDR3 region has 17 residues. Deletions cut 0 bases from V and 3 bases from J, with 16 bases between. The CDR3, as DNA: TGCGCCAGCAGCCAAGATCGGTTAATGGGCGGGACAGATACGCAGTATTTT. Protein sequence: CASSQDRLMGGTDTQYF.

The genes are TRBV29-1 and TRBJ1-1; perhaps TRBD1 as D (5 bases). V was cut by 5 bases and J by 4 bases, with 14 bases left in between. CDR1 SQVTM and CDR2 ANQGSEA come from the germline V gene. The CDR3 totals 13 residues. The CDR3 is CSVRDGLGTEAFF. Here the CDR3 DNA reads TGCAGCGTTCGGGACGGCTTGGGCACTGAAGCTTTCTTT.

This clonotype was seen only a few times. The chain combines TRBV4-2 with TRBJ1-3; D is ambiguous. CDR3 length: 16 residues. From germline, CDR1 is LGHNA and CDR2 YNFKEQ. The ends were cut back, 0 bases at V and 0 bases at J, with 9 bases in the middle. The CDR3 DNA reads as TGTGCCAGCAGCCAAGAAGGCACACTCTCTGGAAACACCATATATTTT. Translating gives CASSQEGTLSGNTIYF.

The gene calls are TRBV6-2 or TRBV6-3 and TRBJ1-2, with D perhaps matching TRBD1 (6 bases). Germline CDR1 reads MNHEY; CDR2 reads SVGEGT. The CDR3 has 15 amino acids. V was clipped by 7 bases and J by 3 bases, with 18 bases between them. The CDR3 DNA sequence: TGTGCCAGCACGCTCAGGACAGACGCTTACTATGGCTACACCTTC. This codes for CASTLRTDAYYGYTF.

The V gene is TRBV29-1, the J gene TRBJ1-4; 9 bases line up with TRBD1. CDR1 SQVTM and CDR2 ANQGSEA come from the germline V gene. The CDR3 is 15 amino acids. The trim removed 7 bases at V and 6 bases at J, leaving 12 bases unmatched. The CDR3 protein is CSAISPGQGHEKLFF. Here the CDR3 DNA reads TGCAGCGCCATATCCCCGGGACAGGGACATGAAAAACTGTTTTTT. Based on the CDR3 plus reference TRBV29-1 and TRBJ1-4, the full variable domain is SAVISQKPSRDICQRGTSLTIQCQVDSQVTMMFWYRQQPGQSLTLIATANQGSEATYESGFVIDKFPISRPNLTFSTLTVSNMSPEDSSIYLCSAISPGQGHEKLFFGSGTQLSVL.

The chain carries TRBV7-3 and TRBJ2-1; 9 bases align to TRBD2. V lost 3 bases, J lost 6 bases, and 6 bases stayed unmatched. Germline lookup yields CDR1 SGHTA and CDR2 FQGTGA. This CDR3 is 15 amino acids long. The CDR3 nucleotides read TGTGCCAGCAGCTTTTTTGCGGGGGGGCCCAATGAGCAGTTCTTC. It codes for CASSFFAGGPNEQFF.

This clonotype has only a few counts. This sequence joins TRBV9 and TRBJ2-1; 9 bases are shared with TRBD1. The CDR3 is 15 residues long. From germline, CDR1 is SGDLS and CDR2 YYNGEE. V gave up 1 base and J gave up 9 bases; unmatched junction bases: 8. The CDR3: CASSVTGQGVGEQFF. In DNA form, the CDR3 reads TGTGCCAGCAGCGTAACGGGACAGGGTGTGGGTGAGCAGTTCTTC.

This clonotype was recorded at least ten times. The V gene is TRBV4-1, the J gene TRBJ2-1; possibly TRBD1 or TRBD2 for D (5 bases each). Germline assignment: CDR1 MGHRA and CDR2 YSYEKL. Trimming left V 5 bases short and J 5 bases short, with 13 bases between. This CDR3 has 14 amino acids. The CDR3 loop reads CASSNHVGDNEQFF. The CDR3 DNA is TGCGCCAGCAGCAACCACGTGGGGGACAATGAGCAGTTCTTC.

The chain links TRBV3-1 to TRBJ1-3, with D uncertain. The V end was cut by 0 bases, the J end by 9 bases, with 15 bases between. Germline assignment: CDR1 LGHDT and CDR2 YNNKEL (reference sequence). This CDR3 contains 15 residues. The CDR3 sequence is CASSQEVWVESTIYF. The CDR3 DNA sequence: TGTGCCAGCAGCCAAGAGGTGTGGGTTGAGAGCACCATATATTTT.

Concerning this clonotype: A read error may account for a junction end that differs from germline. The chain employs TRBV7-9 and TRBJ1-1; D gene uncertain. CDR1 and CDR2 (germline): SEHNR, FQNEAQ (reference sequence). CDR3 size: 13 residues. The CDR3 region is CASRLGEDTEAFF. The DNA for the CDR3 is TGTGCCAGCAGATTAGGTGAAGACACTGAAGCTTTCTTT.

This clonotype occurred a few times. The chain employs TRBV20-1 and TRBJ2-1; 10 bases are a match to TRBD2. This CDR3 is 15 amino acids long. CDR1 is DFQATT and CDR2 is SNEGSKA in the germline V gene (reference sequence). V gave up 0 bases and J gave up 7 bases; unmatched junction bases: 6. Written as DNA, the CDR3 is TGCAGTGCTAGAGATGGAAAACTAGCGGGGAATGAGCAGTTCTTC. This codes for CSARDGKLAGNEQFF.

This clonotype was picked up a small number of times. The V gene is TRBV5-6, the J gene TRBJ2-7; D is unclear. V was cut by 2 bases and J by 2 bases, with 11 bases left in between. CDR3 length equals 14 residues. Looked up from germline, CDR1 is SGHDT and CDR2 is YYEEEE. The CDR3 DNA reads as TGTGCCAGCAGCTTCGTCGCGGCTACCTACGAGCAGTACTTC. Translation: CASSFVAATYEQYF. Full variable domain (missing parts from reference TRBV5-6 and TRBJ2-7): DAGVTQSPTHLIKTRGQQVTLRCSPKSGHDTVSWYQQALGQGPQFIFQYYEEEERQRGNFPDRFSGHQFPNYSSELNVNALLLGDSALYLCASSFVAATYEQYFGPGTRLTVT.

This clonotype was counted ten times or more. The gene calls are TRBV5-1 and TRBJ2-5; no definite D call. The CDR3 totals 12 residues. CDR1 SGHRS and CDR2 YFSETQ come from the germline V gene. V was cut by 4 bases and J by 0 bases, with 4 bases left in between. The CDR3 spells CASSPNQETQYF. The CDR3 DNA reads as TGCGCCAGCAGCCCAAACCAAGAGACCCAGTACTTC.

This sequence joins TRBV19 and TRBJ2-4; 10 nucleotides agree with TRBD1. Trimming at V came to 7 bases and at J to 8 bases, leaving 23 bases not matched to a gene. In germline, CDR1 is LNHDA, CDR2 SQIVND (reference sequence). The CDR3 is 19 amino acids. CDR3 loop: CASTQMGQGYPRVGYIQYF. The CDR3, as DNA: TGTGCCAGTACCCAAATGGGACAGGGGTACCCTCGAGTAGGATACATTCAGTACTTC.

The chain is built from TRBV2 and TRBJ2-3, with a weak D call TRBD1 (6 bases). Per germline, CDR1 SNHLY and CDR2 FYNNEI. Trimming removed 6 bases from V and 3 bases from J, with 10 bases in between. The length of the CDR3 is 13 residues. The CDR3 region has the DNA TGTGCCAGCAGATTTGGACAGACAGATACGCAGTATTTT. This codes for CASRFGQTDTQYF.

The sample holds a few counts of this clonotype. Here the CDR3 DNA reads TGTGCCAGCAGGCGGCCGGGACAGGGGTGGAATTCACCCCTCCACTTT. Translated, it gives CASRRPGQGWNSPLHF. The rearrangement uses TRBV7-2 and TRBJ1-6, with 10 bases identical to TRBD1. Germline V gives CDR1 SGHTA, CDR2 FQGNSA. V gave up 6 bases and J gave up 7 bases; unmatched junction bases: 9. The CDR3 runs to 16 residues.

The chain carries TRBV20-1 and TRBJ1-2; 11 bases agree with TRBD1. Germline V lookup: CDR1 DFQATT, CDR2 SNEGSKA (reference sequence). The trim removed 6 bases at V and 2 bases at J, leaving 11 bases unmatched. CDR3 length: 16 amino acids. CDR3 bases: TGCAGTGCCGGGGCCCGGGACAGGGGGTTGAACTATGGCTACACCTTC. It encodes CSAGARDRGLNYGYTF.

This clonotype appeared a few times. The chain uses TRBV7-2 and TRBJ1-2; D unresolved. Trimming took off 0 bases at V and 4 bases at J, with 9 bases between the two ends. The CDR3 has 14 amino acids. Germline V CDR1 and CDR2: SGHTA, FQGNSA. The CDR3 loop is CASSLAPEIYGYTF. The DNA for the CDR3 is TGTGCCAGCAGCTTAGCCCCAGAGATCTATGGCTACACCTTC.

This clonotype occurred a few times. CDR3 protein: CASSASGTGGNEQFF. CDR3 DNA sequence: TGTGCCAGCAGTGCATCCGGGACAGGGGGAAATGAGCAGTTCTTC. J is TRBJ2-1 and V is TRBV6-2 or TRBV6-3, with 11 bases that match TRBD1. With V trimmed by 5 bases and J by 7 bases, 7 bases remained unmatched. The CDR3 consists of 15 residues. Looked up from germline, CDR1 is MNHEY and CDR2 is SVGEGT.

V and J are TRBV9 and TRBJ2-3; D is ambiguous. Trimming pared 4 bases from V and 1 base from J, leaving 13 bases between. CDR1 and CDR2 from the germline V gene are SGDLS and YYNGEE. The length of the CDR3 is 15 residues. The CDR3 spells CASSSGVRGTDTQYF. CDR3 coding DNA: TGTGCCAGCAGCTCAGGAGTAAGGGGCACAGATACGCAGTATTTT.

This clonotype showed up just a few times. The chain couples TRBV4-1 to TRBJ2-7, with D perhaps TRBD1 (6 bases). Trimming stripped 0 bases from V and 2 bases from J, with 11 bases between. The germline CDR1 and CDR2 sequences are MGHRA and YSYEKL. This CDR3 spans 15 amino acids. DNA of the CDR3: TGCGCCAGCAGCCAAGATACAGGACAGACCTACGAGCAGTACGTC. Translated: CASSQDTGQTYEQYV.

The chain has TRBV20-1 and TRBJ2-1; 7 bases map to TRBD1. Looked up from germline, CDR1 is DFQATT and CDR2 is SNEGSKA (reference sequence). The CDR3 is 14 amino acids. V lost 6 bases to trimming and J lost 2 bases; unmatched junction nucleotides: 7. DNA of the CDR3: TGCAGTGCCCCCCGGGACAGTCCCTACAATGAGCAGTTCTTC. It encodes CSAPRDSPYNEQFF.

V and J are TRBV5-1 and TRBJ2-7; the match to TRBD1 covers 7 bases. CDR1 and CDR2 (germline): SGHRS, YFSETQ. There are 14 residues in the CDR3. Losses at the gene ends were 0 bases for V and 0 bases for J; bases not matched to a gene: 0. This chain's CDR3 is CASSLGQGSYEQYF. DNA for the CDR3: TGCGCCAGCAGCTTGGGACAGGGCTCCTACGAGCAGTACTTC.

The chain couples TRBV30 to TRBJ2-3; either TRBD1 or TRBD2 may fit D (5 bases each). The CDR3 loop spans 15 amino acids. The V gene's germline CDR1 is GTSNPN and CDR2 SVGIG (reference sequence). Between the trimmed V and J ends, which lost 8 bases and 4 bases, there was a span of 22 bases. Here the CDR3 reads CATEERDAPPDTQYF. The CDR3 DNA reads as TGTGCCACGGAAGAGAGGGACGCACCCCCAGATACGCAGTATTTT.

The chain couples TRBV19 to TRBJ1-4; D not resolved. The V end was cut by 0 bases, the J end by 10 bases, with 12 bases between. This CDR3 has 14 amino acids. The germline gives CDR1 LNHDA, CDR2 SQIVND (reference sequence). The CDR3 loop is CASSIDSGGGKLFF. The CDR3 nucleotides read TGTGCCAGTAGTATAGACTCCGGCGGAGGAAAACTGTTTTTT.